These 21 T cell receptor beta chains originate from one sample sequenced in a study of radiation and T cells in renal cell carcinoma. Time point described: baseline pretreatment blood. Documented treatment: 15 Gy SBRT to primary tumor, nephrectomy 4 weeks later. Libraries were prepared by immunoSEQ multiplex PCR; TCRdb keeps only in-frame clonotypes and omits some of them. This table has 150,000 or so clones, about 88% appearing once. The input for sequencing was blood, taken from a patient whose treatment included radiotherapy and nephrectomy. Receptors were obtained from a woman in her 50s with renal cell carcinoma.

The chain combines TRBV6-1 with TRBJ1-2; 9 bases map to TRBD1. Losses at the gene ends were 4 bases for V and 5 bases for J; bases not matched to a gene: 5. The CDR3 covers 14 residues. Germline CDR1 reads MNHNS; CDR2 reads SASEGT. The CDR3 nucleotides read TGTGCCAGCAGTGTTAACAGGGGGCGTTATGGCTACACCTTC. Encoded protein: CASSVNRGRYGYTF.

The rearrangement uses TRBV6-5 and TRBJ2-1, with TRBD2 matching over 9 bases. Germline assignment: CDR1 MNHEY and CDR2 SVGAGI. With 2 bases clipped from V and 10 bases from J, the junction kept 9 bases outside the gene matches. The CDR3 extends over 15 amino acids. Written as DNA, the CDR3 is TGTGCCAGCAGTTACGAGGCTAGCGGGGTCGGGGAGCAGTTCTTC. Residues: CASSYEASGVGEQFF.

This chain links TRBV6-5 with TRBJ1-1; D remains unclear. The CDR3 totals 11 residues. The V end was cut by 8 bases, the J end by 5 bases, with 9 bases between. Germline CDR1 reads MNHEY; CDR2 reads SVGAGI. CDR3 bases: TGTGCCAGCGGTGCGATAACTGAAGCTTTCTTT. Its translation is CASGAITEAFF.

This clone was detected once. This chain links TRBV5-4 with TRBJ2-2; tentatively, D is TRBD1 (5 bases). CDR1 SGHNT and CDR2 YYREEE come from the germline V gene (reference sequence). The CDR3 sequence is 14 residues long. V was shortened by 0 bases and J by 8 bases, with 11 bases between the two germline ends. CDR3 protein: CASSLAVGPGELFF. The CDR3 coding sequence is TGTGCCAGCAGCTTGGCCGTGGGGCCTGGGGAGCTGTTTTTT.

The table lists this clone with a few counts. The rearrangement uses TRBV7-9 and TRBJ1-2; D not certain. The ends were cut back, 2 bases at V and 5 bases at J, with 12 bases in the middle. CDR1 is SEHNR and CDR2 is FQNEAQ in the germline V gene (reference sequence). CDR3 length equals 14 residues. The DNA for the CDR3 is TGTGCCAGCAGCTTAAGCTCCGGGATTTATGGCTACACCTTC. Translating gives CASSLSSGIYGYTF.

The V and J genes are TRBV6-5 and TRBJ1-4; the D is unclear. CDR1 MNHEY and CDR2 SVGAGI come from the germline V gene. With 2 bases removed from V and 8 bases from J, the gap between germline ends came to 12 bases. This CDR3 contains 14 residues. Here the CDR3 DNA reads TGTGCCAGCAGTTACATACAGACGGGCGAAAAACTGTTTTTT. Residues: CASSYIQTGEKLFF.

This chain's CDR3 is CASSLYSPGSNYGYTF. The CDR3 nucleotides read TGCGCCAGCAGCTTGTACAGTCCCGGATCGAACTATGGCTACACCTTC. J is TRBJ1-2 and V is TRBV5-1, with unresolved D. CDR1 is SGHRS, CDR2 YFSETQ, per germline. The CDR3 contains 16 residues. The V end was cut by 1 base, the J end by 2 bases, with 15 bases between.

The chain has TRBV5-1 and TRBJ1-2, with 8 bases that match TRBD1. The CDR3 has 16 residues. Germline trimming cut 3 bases from V and 4 bases from J; bases unmatched to any gene: 11. Germline V lookup: CDR1 SGHRS, CDR2 YFSETQ. CDR3 DNA: TGCGCCAGCAGCTCAAACACAGACAGGGGAAGCTATGGCTACACCTTC. It specifies CASSSNTDRGSYGYTF.

V gene TRBV6-1 combines with J gene TRBJ2-5, with 9 bases lining up with TRBD1. Germline CDR1 and CDR2: MNHNS and SASEGT. V was clipped by 6 bases and J by 1 base; unmatched bases: 3. This CDR3 contains 14 residues. The CDR3 DNA is TGTGCCAGCAGAGACAGGGGGACCCAAGAGACCCAGTACTTC. Translated: CASRDRGTQETQYF.

With respect to this clone: The sample has other DNA sequences that encode this CDR3 too. The CDR3 is CASSVPNSPLHF. CDR3 nucleotide sequence: TGTGCCAGCAGTGTACCTAATTCACCCCTCCACTTT. The rearrangement uses TRBV2 and TRBJ1-6; no reliable D call. Germline V gene data show CDR1 as SNHLY and CDR2 as FYNNEI. V lost 4 bases and J lost 6, with 4 bases in between. This CDR3 is built from 12 residues.

The gene calls are TRBV14 and TRBJ1-1; D call uncertain. Germline CDR1 SGHDN, CDR2 FVKESK. Trimming pared 0 bases from V and 2 bases from J, leaving 7 bases between. The CDR3 sequence is 14 residues long. The CDR3 nucleotides read TGTGCCAGCAGCCAAGATCCAGACAACACTGAAGCTTTCTTT. Its protein product is CASSQDPDNTEAFF.

This chain links TRBV7-6 with TRBJ1-2; unclear D gene. Trimming left V 4 bases short and J 8 bases short, with 20 bases between. This CDR3 contains 15 residues. Looked up from germline, CDR1 is SGHVS and CDR2 is FNYEAQ. CDR3 coding DNA: TGTGCCAGCAGCTCCCCCTTTGACGCGGTAGGCGGCTACACCTTC. This translates into CASSSPFDAVGGYTF.

The V call is TRBV6-5, the J call TRBJ1-2; TRBD1 agrees at 7 bases. Germline CDR1 MNHEY, CDR2 SVGAGI. The trim removed 6 bases at V and 8 bases at J, leaving 9 bases unmatched. The length of the CDR3 is 13 residues. The CDR3 loop is CASRAQGRGGYTF. CDR3 DNA: TGTGCCAGCAGAGCACAGGGGCGCGGGGGCTACACCTTC.

This chain uses TRBV7-6 with TRBJ2-1; no definite D call. CDR1 is SGHVS, CDR2 FNYEAQ, per germline. V lost 1 base and J lost 7, with 14 bases in between. The CDR3 runs 15 residues. The CDR3 nucleotides read TGTGCCAGCAGCTTAGGAGTTGGTGCTTCTAATGAGCAGTTCTTC. This translates into CASSLGVGASNEQFF.

CDR3 protein: CASSEVLARAEQFF. CDR3 in DNA: TGTGCCAGCAGTGAAGTTCTAGCCAGGGCTGAGCAGTTCTTC. The chain is built from TRBV2 and TRBJ2-1; possibly TRBD1 or TRBD2 for D (5 bases each). Deletions cut 1 base from V and 9 bases from J, with 13 bases between. This CDR3 spans 14 amino acids. Germline V gene data show CDR1 as SNHLY and CDR2 as FYNNEI.

This clone came up once. The CDR3 here is CASSLGGMNTEAFF. The DNA of the CDR3 is TGTGCCAGCAGCTTAGGCGGGATGAACACTGAAGCTTTCTTT. The V gene is TRBV7-9, the J gene TRBJ1-1; D remains ambiguous. The V gene lost 1 base and the J gene lost 0 bases, with 6 bases spanning the gap. The CDR3 runs 14 residues. Germline loops: CDR1 SEHNR, CDR2 FQNEAQ (reference sequence).

The chain employs TRBV7-9 and TRBJ1-2; D possibly corresponds to TRBD1 (6 bases). Germline loops: CDR1 SEHNR, CDR2 FQNEAQ (reference sequence). V was trimmed by 4 bases and J by 8 bases, leaving 14 bases between them. The length of the CDR3 is 13 residues. The CDR3 region is CASSSQGIGGYTF. DNA of the CDR3: TGTGCCAGCAGCTCACAGGGAATAGGGGGCTACACCTTC.

The rearrangement links TRBV5-1 to TRBJ2-3; tentative D call: TRBD1 (6 bases). The CDR3 runs to 14 residues. The V end lost 3 bases, the J end lost 0 bases, and 8 bases lay between the germline ends. Germline V gene data show CDR1 as SGHRS and CDR2 as YFSETQ. The CDR3 protein is CASSSQGSTDTQYF. The DNA for the CDR3 is TGCGCCAGCAGCTCCCAGGGGAGCACAGATACGCAGTATTTT.

V is TRBV5-1 and J is TRBJ2-7; D possibly corresponds to TRBD1 (5 bases). The CDR3 is 14 residues long. The V end lost 0 bases, the J end lost 5 bases, and 12 bases lay between the germline ends. Germline V gene sequence: CDR1 SGHRS, CDR2 YFSETQ. The CDR3 reads CASSLGQRRDEQYF. The CDR3 DNA reads TGCGCCAGCAGCTTGGGACAGCGAAGGGACGAGCAGTACTTC. Full variable domain (rest looked up from reference TRBV5-1 and TRBJ2-7): KAGVTQTPRYLIKTRGQQVTLSCSPISGHRSVSWYQQTPGQGLQFLFEYFSETQRNKGNFPGRFSGRQFSNSRSEMNVSTLELGDSALYLCASSLGQRRDEQYFGPGTRLTVT.

This clone appeared a single time. V usage is TRBV5-6 and J usage is TRBJ1-5; TRBD1 aligns across 7 bases. The V segment lost 1 base and the J segment 6 bases; nucleotides outside the gene matches: 4. The CDR3 spans 14 residues. CDR1 is SGHDT and CDR2 is YYEEEE in the germline V gene. The DNA for the CDR3 is TGTGCCAGCAGCTTGTTAGGGGGCAGTCAGCCCCAGCATTTT. Protein sequence: CASSLLGGSQPQHF.

This chain links TRBV7-9 with TRBJ2-3, with TRBD2 identical over 10 bases. The germline V gene encodes CDR1 SEHNR and CDR2 FQNEAQ (reference sequence). This CDR3 has 16 amino acids. Trimming at V came to 1 base and at J to 6 bases, leaving 7 bases not matched to a gene. The chain's CDR3 is CASSLVASGGGDTQYF. CDR3 nucleotides: TGTGCCAGCAGCTTAGTGGCTAGCGGGGGTGGGGATACGCAGTATTTT.